This T cell receptor (beta chain) was identified during a study of cytomegalovirus exposure and HLA in healthy donors. These donors counted as nominally healthy when sampled, but unrecorded immune exposures were likely. In the PCR, 60 Vbeta and 13 Jbeta primers were used. Sequenced by immunoSEQ multiplex PCR; TCRdb stores in-frame clones only, minus some. The sample carries more than 200,000 clones, around 64% recorded once. General observations from the study: On later analysis, the bulk of CMV-associated TCR beta chains appeared to be HLA-restricted. Immune exposure information comprised only CMV serostatus.

The CDR3 length is 18 residues. The germline V gene encodes CDR1 LNHDA and CDR2 SQIVND (reference sequence). V gave up 4 bases and J gave up 0 bases, with 18 bases separating them. As for this clone: The antigen remains undetermined.

What was sequenced was PBMCs. The receptor was isolated from a middle-aged man in good health and CMV-seropositive. The chain joins TRBV19 to TRBJ1-4; D may be TRBD1 (6 bases). The CDR3: CASSKSSRGRATNEKLFF. DNA of the CDR3: TGTGCCAGTAGTAAATCAAGCAGGGGCCGGGCAACTAATGAAAAACTGTTTTTT.